This T cell receptor beta chain emerged from a study of beta chain features in type 1 diabetes. Study-wide context: No age, gender or cell yield differences were seen between patients and healthy donors.

Study-wide results and limits: It was among patients, rather than healthy donors, that naive, central memory and Treg TCRB repertoires appeared more similar. In cDNA sequencing, cells with high TCR expression could be over-represented. Across all four CD4+ subsets, people with type 1 diabetes showed modestly shorter TCRB CDR3s.

Germline values: CDR1 SGHTA, CDR2 FQGTGA. The CDR3 spans 14 residues. The junction had 9 bases not matched to a gene; V was cut back by 5 bases and J by 8 bases. This clone was picked up many times. Its target is unknown. One heparinised draw, averaging roughly 0.12 L, was taken per donor. Of the isolated RNA, all was reverse transcribed, and so the sequenced material was expressed TCRB transcripts. Using immunoSEQ multiplex PCR, the repertoire was profiled, and TCRdb retains in-frame clones only, with some absent. Here the sample spans roughly 150,000 clones, 7.5% to 9.5% being singletons. The chain recombines TRBV7-3 with TRBJ1-1; 9 nucleotides agree with TRBD1. The clonotype comes from a young woman with type 1 diabetes. Source material: central memory CD4+ T cells from blood. The CDR3 reads CASSPQGAFSEAFF. CDR3 sequence (DNA): TGTGCCAGCAGCCCACAGGGGGCTTTTTCCGAAGCTTTCTTT.